The 10 T cell receptor beta chains given below trace back to one sample, sequenced in a study of shared T cell receptors in the human thymus. The repertoire was sequenced with immunoSEQ multiplex PCR; TCRdb's copy has only in-frame clones and lacks some. The sample has some 700,000 clones, 88% seen once. This sample was shared with a second study, whose subject was human thymus T cells.

The sequencing input was thymocytes. These TCRs come from a boy younger than two with a congenital heart defect.

The V gene is TRBV28, the J gene TRBJ2-2; TRBD2 matches 11 bases. V was pared by 5 bases and J by 6 bases, with 20 bases of the junction left unmatched. This CDR3 region has 20 residues. Germline CDR1 and CDR2: MDHEN and SYDVKM. For the CDR3, the DNA is TGTGCCAGCAGTCCGCCGATGGTAGCGGGAGGGCCGCGGGGGTCCGGGGAGCTGTTTTTT. Encoded protein: CASSPPMVAGGPRGSGELFF.

V and J are TRBV6-6 and TRBJ2-7, with D perhaps TRBD2 (5 bases). V lost 4 bases to trimming and J lost 6 bases, with 10 bases between them. Germline V gene sequence: CDR1 MNHNY, CDR2 SVGAGI (reference sequence). The CDR3 length is 12 residues. The CDR3 nucleotides read TGTGCCAGCAGTTGGGATGGAGGCGAGCAGTACTTC. Amino acids: CASSWDGGEQYF.

V usage is TRBV29-1 and J usage is TRBJ1-5; D gene unclear. CDR1 and CDR2 from the germline V gene are SQVTM and ANQGSEA. CDR3 size: 15 residues. The germline V and J ends were trimmed by 2 bases and 1 base, with 12 bases remaining between them. CDR3 amino acids: CSVEIARFSNQPQHF. CDR3 DNA: TGCAGCGTTGAAATTGCCCGGTTCAGCAATCAGCCCCAGCATTTT.

This rearrangement joins TRBV5-1 to TRBJ2-2; D possibly corresponds to TRBD1 (6 bases). Germline V lookup: CDR1 SGHRS, CDR2 YFSETQ. This CDR3 has 17 residues. The V end lost 4 bases, the J end lost 1 base, and 17 bases lay between the germline ends. CDR3 amino acids: CASSLARGRMNTGELFF. CDR3 nucleotides: TGCGCCAGCAGCCTAGCCAGGGGTAGGATGAACACCGGGGAGCTGTTTTTT.

The chain is built from TRBV5-6 and TRBJ2-7; 9 bases are shared with TRBD1. The CDR3 spans 17 residues. CDR1 is SGHDT and CDR2 is YYEEEE in the germline V gene. V lost 3 bases, J lost 3 bases, and 13 bases stayed unmatched. The CDR3 is CASSCRQGGPSSYEQYF. The CDR3 DNA reads as TGTGCCAGCAGCTGCCGACAGGGGGGCCCCTCAAGCTACGAGCAGTACTTC.

The V gene is TRBV6-5, the J gene TRBJ2-5; 12 bases are shared with TRBD2. Germline V gene data show CDR1 as MNHEY and CDR2 as SVGAGI. The CDR3 runs 15 residues. The V gene end was trimmed by 10 bases and the J gene end by 2 bases; junction bases not matched to a gene: 8. In DNA, the CDR3 is TGTGCCACCAAACTAGCGGGAGGAATACAAGAGACCCAGTACTTC. Translation gives CATKLAGGIQETQYF.

The V gene is TRBV11-3, the J gene TRBJ2-5; D is ambiguous. The germline gives CDR1 SGHNT, CDR2 YENEEA. V was shortened by 5 bases and J by 1 base, with 14 bases between the two germline ends. This CDR3 is built from 15 residues. The CDR3 loop reads CASSPKDQAQETQYF. In DNA form, the CDR3 reads TGTGCCAGCAGCCCCAAAGACCAGGCCCAAGAGACCCAGTACTTC.

The genes are TRBV9 and TRBJ2-1, with 7 bases aligning to TRBD2. V lost 6 bases, J lost 2 bases, and 14 bases stayed unmatched. Germline assignment: CDR1 SGDLS and CDR2 YYNGEE. The CDR3 is 17 amino acids. CDR3 residues: CASTIDNQGGAYNEQFF. The CDR3 DNA is TGTGCCAGCACCATCGATAATCAGGGAGGGGCCTACAATGAGCAGTTCTTC.

The chain uses TRBV29-1 and TRBJ2-7; D may be TRBD2 (5 bases). With 4 bases removed from V and 0 bases from J, the gap between germline ends came to 7 bases. The CDR3 has 12 amino acids. Germline-derived CDR1 and CDR2 are SQVTM and ANQGSEA. The CDR3 sequence: CSVVDYSYEQYF. DNA for the CDR3: TGCAGCGTTGTAGACTACTCCTACGAGCAGTACTTC.

The chain links TRBV5-6 to TRBJ2-1; 8 positions agree with TRBD2. Germline V gene data show CDR1 as SGHDT and CDR2 as YYEEEE. CDR3 length: 17 amino acids. Trimming removed 4 bases from V and 4 bases from J; junction bases left unmatched: 13. The CDR3 DNA reads as TGTGCCAGCAGCCAGACTACTAGCGGAAGCTGGTACAATGAGCAGTTCTTC. It is translated as CASSQTTSGSWYNEQFF.